Listed below are T cell receptor beta chains from one sample, sequenced in a study of cytomegalovirus exposure and HLA in healthy donors. Using immunoSEQ multiplex PCR, the repertoire was profiled, and TCRdb retains in-frame clones only, with some absent. This sample carries 130,000 to 150,000 clones, roughly 78% of them seen once, and the ten largest clones take 2.5% to 3.5%. Sequencing was performed on PBMCs. These receptor sequences come from a man aged 35 to 55 in good health and CMV-seropositive. Each CDR3 is given with its conserved first and last residue. Each record gives: CDR3 protein, CDR3 DNA, V gene, clone size, J gene, D gene. A D gene is named only where the DNA matches it firmly. Not every row has a clone size; where given, it reads once, few, many or a size class.

CDR3aa: CASSPAGTLSYEQYF; CDR3nt: TGTGCCAGCTCACCAGCGGGGACTTTATCCTACGAGCAGTACTTC; v_gene: TRBV18; abundance: .; j_gene: TRBJ2-7; d_gene: .
CDR3aa: CASSLLAREQYF; CDR3nt: TGTGCCAGCAGTTTACTAGCGCGCGAGCAGTACTTC; v_gene: TRBV28; abundance: .; j_gene: TRBJ2-7; d_gene: .
CDR3aa: CASSFELAGWAGELFF; CDR3nt: TGTGCCAGCAGCTTTGAACTAGCGGGATGGGCCGGGGAGCTGTTTTTT; v_gene: TRBV5-6; abundance: .; j_gene: TRBJ2-2; d_gene: TRBD2
CDR3aa: CASSLARQSNEKLFF; CDR3nt: TGTGCCAGCAGCTTAGCCAGGCAGTCTAATGAAAAACTGTTTTTT; v_gene: TRBV7-2; abundance: .; j_gene: TRBJ1-4; d_gene: .
CDR3aa: CASSLGQAAQYF; CDR3nt: TGTGCCAGCAGCTTGGGACAGGCCGCCCAGTACTTC; v_gene: TRBV5-6; abundance: .; j_gene: TRBJ2-5; d_gene: .
CDR3aa: CAWTAGGGAYGYTF; CDR3nt: TGTGCCTGGACTGCGGGAGGGGGGGCGTATGGCTACACCTTC; v_gene: TRBV30; abundance: .; j_gene: TRBJ1-2; d_gene: .
CDR3aa: CASSPTRQGMNTEAFF; CDR3nt: TGTGCCAGCAGTCCCACTCGACAGGGGATGAACACTGAAGCTTTCTTT; v_gene: TRBV28; abundance: .; j_gene: TRBJ1-1; d_gene: TRBD1
CDR3aa: CASKDRDGFTGELFF; CDR3nt: TGTGCCAGTAAGGATAGAGACGGGTTCACCGGGGAGCTGTTTTTT; v_gene: TRBV19; abundance: .; j_gene: TRBJ2-2; d_gene: .
CDR3aa: CASSVDGLRGDTQYF; CDR3nt: TGTGCCAGCAGCGTAGATGGTCTCAGGGGAGATACGCAGTATTTT; v_gene: TRBV9; abundance: .; j_gene: TRBJ2-3; d_gene: .
CDR3aa: CASSWTSGSYNEQFF; CDR3nt: TGTGCCAGCAGTTGGACTAGCGGCTCCTACAATGAGCAGTTCTTC; v_gene: TRBV6-5; abundance: few; j_gene: TRBJ2-1; d_gene: TRBD2
CDR3aa: CASSYSIAGGSEQYF; CDR3nt: TGTGCCAGCAGTTACTCGATAGCGGGAGGTAGCGAGCAGTACTTC; v_gene: TRBV6-5; abundance: .; j_gene: TRBJ2-7; d_gene: TRBD2
CDR3aa: CASSVEGGNTIYF; CDR3nt: TGTGCCAGCAGCGTAGAGGGGGGAAACACCATATATTTT; v_gene: TRBV9; abundance: .; j_gene: TRBJ1-3; d_gene: .
CDR3aa: CASSIRTGNTGELFF; CDR3nt: TGTGCCAGTAGTATCCGGACAGGGAACACCGGGGAGCTGTTTTTT; v_gene: TRBV19; abundance: few; j_gene: TRBJ2-2; d_gene: TRBD1
CDR3aa: CATSRENPTGPNEKLFF; CDR3nt: TGTGCCACCAGCAGAGAGAACCCGACAGGGCCTAATGAAAAACTGTTTTTT; v_gene: TRBV15; abundance: .; j_gene: TRBJ1-4; d_gene: TRBD1
CDR3aa: CASTTGGTEAFF; CDR3nt: TGTGCCAGCACGACAGGGGGCACTGAAGCTTTCTTT; v_gene: TRBV28; abundance: once; j_gene: TRBJ1-1; d_gene: TRBD1
CDR3aa: CASSLVGTSGSYEQYF; CDR3nt: TGTGCCAGCAGCTTAGTGGGCACTAGCGGGAGTTACGAGCAGTACTTC; v_gene: TRBV7-6; abundance: .; j_gene: TRBJ2-7; d_gene: TRBD2
CDR3aa: CSSSPRGGELWNIQYF; CDR3nt: TGTTCCAGCAGCCCCCGAGGAGGGGAACTCTGGAACATTCAGTACTTC; v_gene: TRBV7-9; abundance: once; j_gene: TRBJ2-4; d_gene: .
CDR3aa: CASQLRTSGIHNEQFF; CDR3nt: TGTGCCAGCCAGCTTCGGACTAGCGGGATTCACAATGAGCAGTTCTTC; v_gene: TRBV10-3; abundance: .; j_gene: TRBJ2-1; d_gene: TRBD2
CDR3aa: CASSLVQGTDTQYF; CDR3nt: TGTGCCAGCTCGCTAGTACAGGGGACAGATACGCAGTATTTT; v_gene: TRBV18; abundance: .; j_gene: TRBJ2-3; d_gene: TRBD1
CDR3aa: CASSVEGETGFDNEQFF; CDR3nt: TGTGCCAGCAGCGTTGAGGGAGAAACGGGATTTGACAATGAGCAGTTCTTC; v_gene: TRBV9; abundance: few; j_gene: TRBJ2-1; d_gene: .
CDR3aa: CASSVTSTDTQYF; CDR3nt: TGTGCCAGCAGCGTGACTAGCACAGATACGCAGTATTTT; v_gene: TRBV9; abundance: .; j_gene: TRBJ2-3; d_gene: .
CDR3aa: CASSIRGLALNTGELFF; CDR3nt: TGTGCCAGTAGTATTAGGGGACTAGCGCTGAACACCGGGGAGCTGTTTTTT; v_gene: TRBV19; abundance: .; j_gene: TRBJ2-2; d_gene: TRBD2
CDR3aa: CASSLPQPGGGYGYTF; CDR3nt: TGTGCCAGCAGTTTACCACAGCCAGGGGGCGGCTATGGCTACACCTTC; v_gene: TRBV28; abundance: once; j_gene: TRBJ1-2; d_gene: TRBD1
CDR3aa: CASSLGTALTGNTIYF; CDR3nt: TGTGCCAGCAGCTTAGGGACAGCCCTGACTGGAAACACCATATATTTT; v_gene: TRBV14; abundance: few; j_gene: TRBJ1-3; d_gene: TRBD1
CDR3aa: CASSRPGQGPYTRNF; CDR3nt: TGTGCCAGCTCACGACCGGGACAGGGGCCCTATACGCGGAATTTT; v_gene: TRBV18; abundance: .; j_gene: TRBJ2-3; d_gene: TRBD1
CDR3aa: CASSQPGQGNYEQYF; CDR3nt: TGTGCCAGCAGTCAACCGGGACAGGGCAACTACGAGCAGTACTTC; v_gene: TRBV6-1; abundance: few; j_gene: TRBJ2-7; d_gene: TRBD1
CDR3aa: CASSPRGGSTLALDTQYF; CDR3nt: TGTGCCAGCAGTCCCCGGGGCGGGAGTACCCTAGCTCTAGATACGCAGTATTTT; v_gene: TRBV28; abundance: .; j_gene: TRBJ2-3; d_gene: TRBD2
CDR3aa: CASSAPGLIYEQYF; CDR3nt: TGTGCCAGTAGCGCCCCGGGACTCATCTACGAGCAGTACTTC; v_gene: TRBV19; abundance: once; j_gene: TRBJ2-7; d_gene: .
CDR3aa: CASIADRPGNTIYF; CDR3nt: TGTGCCAGCATCGCTGACAGACCTGGAAACACCATATATTTT; v_gene: TRBV6-1; abundance: .; j_gene: TRBJ1-3; d_gene: .
CDR3aa: CASSPSGLRGYTF; CDR3nt: TGTGCCAGCAGCCCGTCGGGGTTAAGGGGCTACACCTTC; v_gene: TRBV6-6; abundance: once; j_gene: TRBJ1-2; d_gene: .
CDR3aa: CASTPLRGLVGYTF; CDR3nt: TGCGCCAGCACCCCGCTCAGGGGGCTCGTTGGCTACACCTTC; v_gene: TRBV5-1; abundance: .; j_gene: TRBJ1-2; d_gene: TRBD1
CDR3aa: CASSLVTQGNTEAFF; CDR3nt: TGTGCCAGCAGCTTAGTTACCCAGGGGAACACTGAAGCTTTCTTT; v_gene: TRBV7-2; abundance: .; j_gene: TRBJ1-1; d_gene: .
CDR3aa: CASSFRDRINYGYTF; CDR3nt: TGTGCCAGCAGTTTTCGGGACAGGATTAACTATGGCTACACCTTC; v_gene: TRBV28; abundance: once; j_gene: TRBJ1-2; d_gene: TRBD1
CDR3aa: CASSLVGTSGSNEQFF; CDR3nt: TGTGCCAGCAGCTTAGTTGGGACTAGCGGGAGTAATGAGCAGTTCTTC; v_gene: TRBV11-2; abundance: once; j_gene: TRBJ2-1; d_gene: TRBD2
CDR3aa: CASSWQNTEAFF; CDR3nt: TGTGCCAGCAGTTGGCAGAACACTGAAGCTTTCTTT; v_gene: TRBV28; abundance: .; j_gene: TRBJ1-1; d_gene: .
CDR3aa: CASSTGTSTDTQYF; CDR3nt: TGCGCCAGCAGCACCGGGACTAGCACAGATACGCAGTATTTT; v_gene: TRBV5-1; abundance: .; j_gene: TRBJ2-3; d_gene: .
CDR3aa: CASSRAATGGLEDTQYF; CDR3nt: TGTGCCAGCAGCCGCGCCGCGACGGGAGGGTTGGAAGATACGCAGTATTTT; v_gene: TRBV4-2; abundance: .; j_gene: TRBJ2-3; d_gene: TRBD2
CDR3aa: CASSIVPSGTSTDTQYF; CDR3nt: TGTGCCAGTAGTATAGTCCCTAGCGGGACCAGCACAGATACGCAGTATTTT; v_gene: TRBV19; abundance: .; j_gene: TRBJ2-3; d_gene: TRBD2
CDR3aa: CASGPLWDEQYF; CDR3nt: TGCGCCAGCGGGCCCTTATGGGACGAGCAGTACTTC; v_gene: TRBV10-2; abundance: few; j_gene: TRBJ2-7; d_gene: .
CDR3aa: CASGIDRFVETQYF; CDR3nt: TGTGCCAGCGGAATAGACAGGTTCGTCGAGACCCAGTACTTC; v_gene: TRBV6-5; abundance: .; j_gene: TRBJ2-5; d_gene: .
CDR3aa: CASSLDRQLGTEAFF; CDR3nt: TGTGCCAGCAGCTTGGACAGACAGCTCGGCACTGAAGCTTTCTTT; v_gene: TRBV5-6; abundance: .; j_gene: TRBJ1-1; d_gene: .
CDR3aa: CASSIAGAYEQYF; CDR3nt: TGTGCCAGTAGTATAGCAGGGGCCTACGAGCAGTACTTC; v_gene: TRBV19; abundance: many; j_gene: TRBJ2-7; d_gene: .